The subject of this entry is one T cell receptor (beta chain). This sample stems from a study of shared clonotypes between healthy human individuals. Naive CD8 cells, CD45RO-negative and positively selected for CCR7, excluded terminally differentiated effector memory CD45RA+ cells. The authors distributed each subset's genomic DNA evenly over several immunoSEQ plates. Assay used: immunoSEQ multiplex PCR; TCRdb lists only in-frame clones, some missing. The repertoire includes roughly 1,800,000 clones, approximately 95% of them detected once, and around 1% sits in the top ten. The V gene's germline CDR1 is MGHDK and CDR2 SYGVNS. V lost 3 bases, J lost 4 bases, and 2 bases lay in between. This CDR3 region has 11 residues.

This chain links TRBV25-1 with TRBJ2-3; D gene unclear. The sample was naive CD8+ T cells sorted from blood. The sequence derives from a man younger than 35 in good health. The CDR3 bases are TGTGCCAGCAGTGATGCAGATACGCAGTATTTT. Protein: CASSDADTQYF.